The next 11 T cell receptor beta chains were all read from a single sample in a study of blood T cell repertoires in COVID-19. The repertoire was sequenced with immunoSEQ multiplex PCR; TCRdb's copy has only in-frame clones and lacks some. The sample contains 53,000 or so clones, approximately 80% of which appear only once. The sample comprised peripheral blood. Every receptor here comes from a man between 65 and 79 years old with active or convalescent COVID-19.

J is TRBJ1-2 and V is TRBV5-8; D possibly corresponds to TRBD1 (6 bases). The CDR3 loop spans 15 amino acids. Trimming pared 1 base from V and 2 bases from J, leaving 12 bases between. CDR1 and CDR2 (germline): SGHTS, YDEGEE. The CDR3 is CASSLFRGRNYGYTF. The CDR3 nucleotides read TGTGCCAGCAGCTTGTTCAGGGGAAGGAACTATGGCTACACCTTC. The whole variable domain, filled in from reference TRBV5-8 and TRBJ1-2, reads EAGVTQSPTHLIKTRGQQATLRCSPISGHTSVYWYQQALGLGLQFLLWYDEGEERNRGNFPPRFSGRQFPNYSSELNVNALELEDSALYLCASSLFRGRNYGYTFGSGTRLTVV.

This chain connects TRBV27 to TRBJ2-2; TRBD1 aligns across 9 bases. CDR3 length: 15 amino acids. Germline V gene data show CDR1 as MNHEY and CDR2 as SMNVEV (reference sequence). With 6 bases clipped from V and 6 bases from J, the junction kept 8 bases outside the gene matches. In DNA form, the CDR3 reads TGTGCCAGCAGGAAGGGACAGGGCGTCGCCGGGGAGCTGTTTTTT. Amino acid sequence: CASRKGQGVAGELFF.

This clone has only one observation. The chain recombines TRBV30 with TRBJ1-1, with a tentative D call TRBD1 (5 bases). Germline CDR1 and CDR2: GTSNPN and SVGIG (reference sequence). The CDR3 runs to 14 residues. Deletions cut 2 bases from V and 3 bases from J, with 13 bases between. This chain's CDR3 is CAWSKGRGDTEAFF. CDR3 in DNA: TGTGCCTGGAGTAAGGGTCGGGGGGACACTGAAGCTTTCTTT.

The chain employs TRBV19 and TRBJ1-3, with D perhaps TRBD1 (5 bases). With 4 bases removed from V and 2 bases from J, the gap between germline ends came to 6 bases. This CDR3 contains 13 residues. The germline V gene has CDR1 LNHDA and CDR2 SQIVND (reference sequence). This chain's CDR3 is CASSRGAGNTIYF. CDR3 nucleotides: TGTGCCAGTAGTAGGGGGGCTGGAAACACCATATATTTT.

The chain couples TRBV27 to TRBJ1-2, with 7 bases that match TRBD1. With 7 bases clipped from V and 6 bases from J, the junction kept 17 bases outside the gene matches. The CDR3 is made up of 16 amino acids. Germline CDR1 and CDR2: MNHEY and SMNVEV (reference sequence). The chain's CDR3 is CASTPDRPSTMDGYTF. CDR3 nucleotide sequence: TGTGCCAGCACCCCGGACAGGCCCTCAACTATGGATGGCTACACCTTC.

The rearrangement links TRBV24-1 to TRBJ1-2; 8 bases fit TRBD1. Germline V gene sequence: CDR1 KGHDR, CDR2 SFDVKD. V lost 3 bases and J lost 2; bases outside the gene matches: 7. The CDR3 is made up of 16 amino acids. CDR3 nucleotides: TGTGCCACCAGTGATGGAAGGACAGGGCCCAACTATGGCTACACCTTC. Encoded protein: CATSDGRTGPNYGYTF.

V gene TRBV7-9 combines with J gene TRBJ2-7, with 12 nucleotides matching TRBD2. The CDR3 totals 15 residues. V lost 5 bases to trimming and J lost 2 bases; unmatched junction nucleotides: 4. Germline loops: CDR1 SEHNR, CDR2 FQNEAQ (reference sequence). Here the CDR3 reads CASSTRTSGTYEQYF. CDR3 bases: TGTGCCAGCAGCACCCGGACTAGCGGGACCTACGAGCAGTACTTC. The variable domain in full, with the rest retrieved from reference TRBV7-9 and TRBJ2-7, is DTGVSQNPRHKITKRGQNVTFRCDPISEHNRLYWYRQTLGQGPEFLTYFQNEAQLEKSRLLSDRFSAERPKGSFSTLEIQRTEQGDSAMYLCASSTRTSGTYEQYFGPGTRLTVT.

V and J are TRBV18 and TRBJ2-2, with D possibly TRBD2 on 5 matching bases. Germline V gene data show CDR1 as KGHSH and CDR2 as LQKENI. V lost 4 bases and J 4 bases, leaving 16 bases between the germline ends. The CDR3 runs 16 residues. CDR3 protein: CASSLRRGLSTGELFF. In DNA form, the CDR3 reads TGTGCCAGCTCACTCCGGAGAGGGTTGAGCACCGGGGAGCTGTTTTTT.

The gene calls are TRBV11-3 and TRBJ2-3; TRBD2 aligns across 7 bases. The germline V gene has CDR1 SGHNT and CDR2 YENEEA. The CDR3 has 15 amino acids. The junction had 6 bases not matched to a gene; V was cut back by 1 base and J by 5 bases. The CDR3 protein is CASSLGGGSGDTQYF. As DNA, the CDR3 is TGTGCCAGCAGCTTAGGGGGCGGGAGTGGAGATACGCAGTATTTT.

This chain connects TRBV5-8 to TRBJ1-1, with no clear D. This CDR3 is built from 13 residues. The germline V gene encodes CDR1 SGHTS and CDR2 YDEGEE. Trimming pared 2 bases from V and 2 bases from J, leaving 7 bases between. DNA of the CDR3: TGTGCCAGCAGCTTTAGATATAACACTGAAGCTTTCTTT. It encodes CASSFRYNTEAFF.

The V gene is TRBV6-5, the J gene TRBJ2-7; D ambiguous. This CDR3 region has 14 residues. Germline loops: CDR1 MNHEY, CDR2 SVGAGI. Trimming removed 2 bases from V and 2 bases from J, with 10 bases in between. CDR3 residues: CASSYNSQTYEQYF. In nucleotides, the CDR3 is TGTGCCAGCAGTTACAACAGCCAAACCTACGAGCAGTACTTC.